This T cell receptor (beta chain) was documented in a study of blood T cell repertoires in COVID-19. This clone has a single count. This CDR3 has 12 amino acids. Germline loops: CDR1 MNHEY, CDR2 SVGEGT. Between the trimmed V and J ends, which lost 5 bases and 2 bases, there was a span of 5 bases. Profiled with immunoSEQ multiplex PCR; TCRdb holds only in-frame clones, not every one. In the table there are fewer than 200,000 clones, roughly 84% of which are singletons. The chain joins TRBV6-2 or TRBV6-3 to TRBJ2-3; D is uncertain. Material: peripheral blood. This sequence was found in a human donor in a cohort sampled during active COVID-19. The CDR3 DNA is TGTGCCAGCAGTGCACTCACAGATACGCAGTATTTT. Translation: CASSALTDTQYF.